The clone carrying this TCR beta chain was seen only a few times. Its antigen remains unidentified. This CDR3 comprises 15 residues. Germline-derived CDR1 and CDR2 are SGHTA and FQGNSA. V shed 5 bases, J shed 5 bases, and the junction held 4 bases outside the gene matches. This sample was included in a study of CD8 T cells in ankylosing spondylitis. Each TCR beta library was made by quantitative 5'-RACE that incorporated molecular barcodes. TCRdb reprocessed the 5' RACE reads with MiXCR, giving one entry per CDR3 protein. Among 700,000 to 1,000,000 distinct CDR3 sequences listed, approximately 10% were seen once. Whole-study findings and limits: A motif of roughly 8 highly homologous TCR beta variants was seen as apparently characteristic of ankylosing spondylitis blood. Clones linked to the disease showed a CD8+ phenotype. They occurred at relatively low frequencies in peripheral blood.

What was sequenced was blood, either unsorted or a sorted T cell fraction (not recorded which). This chain connects TRBV7-2 to TRBJ1-5, with 12 nucleotides matching TRBD1. The receptor comes from a male donor with ankylosing spondylitis. CDR3 protein: CASSLGTGGYQPQHF. The CDR3 DNA follows: TGTGCCAGCAGCCTCGGGACAGGGGGCTATCAGCCCCAGCATTTT. Looking up the rest from reference TRBV7-2 and TRBJ1-5 gives the full variable domain: GAGVSQSPSNKVTEKGKDVELRCDPISGHTALYWYRQSLGQGLEFLIYFQGNSAPDKSGLPSDRFSAERTGGSVSTLTIQRTQQEDSAVYLCASSLGTGGYQPQHFGDGTRLSIL.